This is a list of T cell receptor beta chains from one sample in a study of T-cell memory formation after mild COVID-19. From the 5' RACE reads, TCRdb called clonotypes with MiXCR, one entry per CDR3 protein. Of a few hundred thousand distinct CDR3 sequences in the sample, 16% were seen once. Specimen: PBMCs or a T cell subset sorted from them (not recorded which). These receptors came from a man aged 18 to 30 who had mild COVID-19 (a few samples of this study predate the infection). Cell type and time point are not known. Each CDR3 is given with its conserved first and last residue. A D gene is named only where the DNA matches it firmly. Clone size appears in some rows only: once, few, many, or a class for an expanded clone.

abundance	v_gene	d_gene	j_gene	CDR3nt	CDR3aa
many	TRBV6-2/TRBV6-3	NA	TRBJ2-3	TGTGCCAGCAGTCCACCGGGCACAGATACGCAGTATTTT	CASSPPGTDTQYF
few	TRBV7-9	TRBD2	TRBJ2-3	TGTGCCAGCACCCCCAGCGCGGGGGGCGAAGATACGCAGTATTTT	CASTPSAGGEDTQYF
few	TRBV7-2	NA	TRBJ2-5	TGTGCCAGCAGCTTTTGGGGTCCTCCCGAGACCCAGTACTTC	CASSFWGPPETQYF
NA	TRBV6-2/TRBV6-3	NA	TRBJ1-2	TGTGCCAGCAGTTCCGGAGACAGAGGCTACACCTTC	CASSSGDRGYTF
NA	TRBV29-1	TRBD1	TRBJ2-1	TGCAGCGTTGAAGGTTCCCGACAGGGGCGAAACAATGAGCAGTTCTTC	CSVEGSRQGRNNEQFF
NA	TRBV6-6	TRBD1	TRBJ1-5	TGTGCCAGCAGTTATGGGACAGGGGGCAATCAGCCCCAGCATTTT	CASSYGTGGNQPQHF
NA	TRBV5-1	TRBD1	TRBJ1-2	TGCGCCAGCCGAACAGGGGATGAAGGCTACACCTTC	CASRTGDEGYTF
NA	TRBV20-1	TRBD1	TRBJ1-1	TGCAGTGCCTTCCGGGACAGGGACACTGAAGCTTTCTTT	CSAFRDRDTEAFF
NA	TRBV10-2	NA	TRBJ1-2	TGCGCCAGCAGTGAGGGGGCAGGGGCGAGCTATGGCTACACCTTC	CASSEGAGASYGYTF
few	TRBV18	TRBD1	TRBJ1-2	TGTGCCAGCTCACCGACAGGGGAACCGCTCTATGGCTACACCTTC	CASSPTGEPLYGYTF
few	TRBV20-1	TRBD1	TRBJ1-1	TGCAGTGCTAGAGCTCCAGGACAGGGGGACACTGAAGCTTTCTTT	CSARAPGQGDTEAFF
few	TRBV10-3	NA	TRBJ1-2	TGTGCCATCAGCGAGAGCTATGGCTACACCTTC	CAISESYGYTF
NA	TRBV20-1	NA	TRBJ1-6	TGCAGTGCTAGAGATCCAGGGTCTTATAATTCACCCCTCCACTTT	CSARDPGSYNSPLHF
NA	TRBV5-1	TRBD2	TRBJ2-1	TGCGCCAGCAGCTTCGGACTAGCGGGCTTGAATGAGCAGTTCTTC	CASSFGLAGLNEQFF
NA	TRBV6-5	TRBD2	TRBJ2-5	TGTGCCAGCAGCCGACCTAGCGGGGGGGCGCAAGAGACCCAGTACTTC	CASSRPSGGAQETQYF
few	TRBV2	NA	TRBJ1-2	TGTGCCAGCAGTGAACAGGGCCATCTAGGGGGCTACACCTTC	CASSEQGHLGGYTF
few	TRBV11-2	TRBD1	TRBJ1-6	TGTGCCAGCAGCGAAAGCGACAGGGGAAAATCACCCCTCCACTTT	CASSESDRGKSPLHF
few	TRBV28	TRBD2	TRBJ2-5	TGTGCCAGCAGTACACTTCGACTAGCTCGGGTCGAACAAGAGACCCAGTACTTC	CASSTLRLARVEQETQYF
NA	TRBV7-2	TRBD1	TRBJ2-7	TGTGCCAGCAGCTCCGGGACAGGGCCCTACGAGCAGTACTTC	CASSSGTGPYEQYF
few	TRBV5-1	TRBD1	TRBJ2-7	TGCGCCAGCAGCTCACAGGGGACATACGAGCAGTACTTC	CASSSQGTYEQYF
NA	TRBV5-1	TRBD1	TRBJ2-5	TGCGCCAGCAGCATGACAGGGGCGGTGGAGACCCAGTACTTC	CASSMTGAVETQYF
few	TRBV20-1	NA	TRBJ1-3	TGCAGTGCTGGGCAGGACAGCTCTGGAAACACCATATATTTT	CSAGQDSSGNTIYF
NA	TRBV6-5	NA	TRBJ1-3	TGTGCCAGCAGCCAAGATAGGGTCTCTGGAAACACCATATATTTT	CASSQDRVSGNTIYF
few	TRBV10-3	NA	TRBJ2-2	TGTGCCATCAGTGAGGGGACCGGGGAGCTGTTTTTT	CAISEGTGELFF
few	TRBV6-2/TRBV6-3	TRBD2	TRBJ2-5	TGTGCCAGCAGCAAGCGGGGGGCCGGGGAGACCCAGTACTTC	CASSKRGAGETQYF
NA	TRBV30	NA	TRBJ2-4	TGTGCCTGGAGTGAAGGGTTAGCCAAAAACATTCAGTACTTC	CAWSEGLAKNIQYF